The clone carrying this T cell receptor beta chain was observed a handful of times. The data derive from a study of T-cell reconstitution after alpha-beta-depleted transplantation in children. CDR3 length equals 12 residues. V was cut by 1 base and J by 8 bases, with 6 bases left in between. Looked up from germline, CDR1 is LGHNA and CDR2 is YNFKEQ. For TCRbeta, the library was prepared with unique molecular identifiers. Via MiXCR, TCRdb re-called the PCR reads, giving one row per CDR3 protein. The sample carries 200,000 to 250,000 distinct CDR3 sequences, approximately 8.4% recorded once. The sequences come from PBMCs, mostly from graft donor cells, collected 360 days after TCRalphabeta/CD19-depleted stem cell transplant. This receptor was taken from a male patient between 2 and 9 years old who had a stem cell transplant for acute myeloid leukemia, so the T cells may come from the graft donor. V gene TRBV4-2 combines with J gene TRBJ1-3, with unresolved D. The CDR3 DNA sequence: TGTGCCAGCAGCCAAGTCGCGGACACCATATATTTT. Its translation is CASSQVADTIYF.